These 4 T cell receptor beta chains share one sample of origin, sequenced in a study of blood T cell repertoires in COVID-19. TCRdb keeps only in-frame clones here, not all; method: immunoSEQ multiplex PCR. In the table there are 110,000 to 150,000 clones, about 80% of which are singletons. The sequencing input was peripheral blood. Source of these receptors: a man aged 65 to 85 who had recovered from COVID-19.

The chain employs TRBV7-2 and TRBJ2-2, with D perhaps TRBD2 (6 bases). V was shortened by 1 base and J by 4 bases, with 13 bases between the two germline ends. CDR1 and CDR2 from the germline V gene are SGHTA and FQGNSA. The length of the CDR3 is 16 residues. CDR3 DNA: TGTGCCAGCAGCTTAGTTGGACTAACTATCACCGGGGAGCTGTTTTTT. Translated: CASSLVGLTITGELFF.

The V call is TRBV7-3, the J call TRBJ2-1; 9 nucleotides align to TRBD2. This CDR3 contains 16 residues. Germline-derived CDR1 and CDR2 are SGHTA and FQGTGA. J was trimmed by 8 bases and V by 5 bases; bases with no gene match: 13. In DNA form, the CDR3 reads TGTGCCAGCAGCCTGGGTATAGCGGGAGTAAAATATGAGCAGTTCTTC. It specifies CASSLGIAGVKYEQFF.

The chain is built from TRBV5-1 and TRBJ1-6; D is unclear. Trimming left V 4 bases short and J 8 bases short, with 7 bases between. CDR3 length: 12 amino acids. Germline-derived CDR1 and CDR2 are SGHRS and YFSETQ. The CDR3 loop reads CASSLGDSPLHF. In DNA, the CDR3 is TGCGCCAGCAGCCTGGGAGATTCACCCCTCCACTTT. Full variable domain (rest looked up from reference TRBV5-1 and TRBJ1-6): KAGVTQTPRYLIKTRGQQVTLSCSPISGHRSVSWYQQTPGQGLQFLFEYFSETQRNKGNFPGRFSGRQFSNSRSEMNVSTLELGDSALYLCASSLGDSPLHFGNGTRLTVT.

As regards this clone: A clone one base away is much larger, so this may be a read error. This chain links TRBV7-9 with TRBJ2-5; 11 bases match TRBD2. V trimming: 4 bases; J trimming: 5 bases; junction bases outside the gene matches: 6. Germline V gene lookup returns CDR1 SEHNR and CDR2 FQNEAQ (reference sequence). The CDR3 covers 15 residues. Written as DNA, the CDR3 is TGTGCCAGCAGCTCAACTAGCGGGAGTCGGGAGACCCAGTACTTC. Its translation is CASSSTSGSRETQYF.